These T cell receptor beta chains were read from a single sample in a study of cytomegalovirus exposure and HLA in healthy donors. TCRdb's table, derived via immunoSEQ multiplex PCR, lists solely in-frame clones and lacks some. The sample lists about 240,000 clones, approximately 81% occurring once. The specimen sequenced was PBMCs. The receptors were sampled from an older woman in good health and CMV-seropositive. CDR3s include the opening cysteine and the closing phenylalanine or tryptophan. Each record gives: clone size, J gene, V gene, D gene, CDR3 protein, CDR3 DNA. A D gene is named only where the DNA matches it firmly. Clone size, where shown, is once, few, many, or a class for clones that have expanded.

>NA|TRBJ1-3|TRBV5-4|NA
CASSLAGGSGNTIYF
TGTGCCAGCAGCTTGGCGGGTGGCTCTGGAAACACCATATATTTT
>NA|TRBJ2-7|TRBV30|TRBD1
CAWSVQRTGGHEQYF
TGTGCCTGGAGTGTACAGCGGACAGGGGGGCACGAGCAGTACTTC
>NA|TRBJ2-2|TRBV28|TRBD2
CATLAGRPTGELFF
TGTGCCACCCTAGCGGGAAGGCCCACCGGGGAGCTGTTTTTT
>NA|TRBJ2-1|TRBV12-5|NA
CASGSQQGYSYNEQFF
TGTGCTAGTGGTTCTCAACAGGGTTACTCCTACAATGAGCAGTTCTTC
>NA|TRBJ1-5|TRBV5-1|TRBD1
CASSLGDRAQPQHF
TGCGCCAGCAGCTTGGGGGACAGGGCTCAGCCCCAGCATTTT
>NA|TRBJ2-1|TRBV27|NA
CASSLRASLIGGELLEQFF
TGTGCCAGCAGTTTAAGGGCCTCACTGATAGGGGGAGAGCTTCTGGAGCAGTTCTTC
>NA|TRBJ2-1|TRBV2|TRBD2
CASNTGLVGDEQFF
TGTGCCAGCAATACGGGACTAGTAGGAGATGAGCAGTTCTTC
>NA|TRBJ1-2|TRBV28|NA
CVSGRTNYGYTF
TGTGTCTCAGGGCGGACTAACTATGGCTACACCTTC
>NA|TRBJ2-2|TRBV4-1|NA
CASSQDVAGELFF
TGCGCCAGCAGCCAAGATGTCGCCGGGGAGCTGTTTTTT
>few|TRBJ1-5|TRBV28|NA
CASSLLGGLSNQPQHF
TGTGCCAGCAGTTTATTGGGGGGACTAAGCAATCAGCCCCAGCATTTT
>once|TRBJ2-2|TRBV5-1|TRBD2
CASSLRLAGAVGELFF
TGCGCCAGCAGCTTGCGACTAGCGGGAGCGGTCGGGGAGCTGTTTTTT
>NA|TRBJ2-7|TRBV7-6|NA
CASSLDTAGGPLYEQYF
TGTGCCAGCAGCTTAGATACAGCCGGGGGGCCCCTCTACGAGCAGTACTTC
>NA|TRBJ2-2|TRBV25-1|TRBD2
CASSTSGNAGELFF
TGTGCCAGCTCGACTAGCGGGAACGCCGGGGAGCTGTTTTTT
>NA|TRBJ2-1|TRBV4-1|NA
CASSQNDGNEQFF
TGCGCCAGCAGCCAGAACGACGGGAATGAGCAGTTCTTC
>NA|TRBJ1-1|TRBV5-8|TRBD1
CASSPGGGDRATEAFF
TGTGCCAGCAGCCCCGGAGGGGGCGACCGGGCTACTGAAGCTTTCTTT
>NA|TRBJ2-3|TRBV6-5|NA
CASRRGYTDTQYF
TGTGCCAGCCGGCGGGGTTACACAGATACGCAGTATTTT
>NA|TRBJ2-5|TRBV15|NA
CATSRSQETQYF
TGTGCCACCAGCAGAAGTCAGGAGACCCAGTACTTC
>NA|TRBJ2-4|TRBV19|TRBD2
CASSVFVGGSGKNIQYF
TGTGCCAGTAGTGTTTTCGTGGGAGGGTCGGGCAAAAACATTCAGTACTTC
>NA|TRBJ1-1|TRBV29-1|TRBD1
CSVATGVNTEAFF
TGCAGCGTTGCAACAGGGGTGAACACTGAAGCTTTCTTT
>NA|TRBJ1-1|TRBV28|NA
CASSWGVAAEAFF
TGTGCCAGCAGCTGGGGGGTCGCGGCTGAAGCTTTCTTT
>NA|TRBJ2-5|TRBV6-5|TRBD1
CASSVFRGQGKTQYF
TGTGCCAGCAGTGTCTTTCGGGGACAGGGGAAGACCCAGTACTTC
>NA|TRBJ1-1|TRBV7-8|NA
CASSEKGSMNTEAFF
TGTGCCAGCAGTGAAAAGGGGTCCATGAACACTGAAGCTTTCTTT
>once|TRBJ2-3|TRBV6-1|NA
CASSVRSSGTDTQYF
TGTGCCAGCAGCGTCAGGTCATCTGGCACAGATACGCAGTATTTT
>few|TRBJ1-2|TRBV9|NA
CASSVRQDPVYGYTF
TGTGCCAGCAGCGTTCGACAGGACCCCGTATATGGCTACACCTTC
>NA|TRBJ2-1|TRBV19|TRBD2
CASSRREGRNEQFF
TGTGCCAGTAGTCGGCGGGAGGGCCGCAATGAGCAGTTCTTC
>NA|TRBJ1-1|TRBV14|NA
CASSQLSKAFF
TGTGCCAGCAGCCAACTTTCTAAAGCTTTCTTT
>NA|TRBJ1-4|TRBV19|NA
CASSIGGGEKLFF
TGTGCCAGTAGTATAGGAGGAGGAGAAAAACTGTTTTTT
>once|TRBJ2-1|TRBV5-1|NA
CASSFRDTVTEQFF
TGCGCCAGCAGCTTCCGGGACACGGTGACTGAGCAGTTCTTC
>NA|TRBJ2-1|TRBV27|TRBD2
CASSLLSGSRFF
TGTGCCAGCAGTTTACTCAGCGGGAGTCGGTTCTTC
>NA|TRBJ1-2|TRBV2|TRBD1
CASSATGGYGYTF
TGTGCCAGCAGTGCTACAGGGGGCTATGGCTACACCTTC
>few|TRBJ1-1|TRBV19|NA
CASKGEGVWNMNTEAFF
TGTGCCAGTAAAGGAGAGGGGGTCTGGAACATGAACACTGAAGCTTTCTTT
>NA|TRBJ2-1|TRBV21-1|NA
CASSREGLAGGNEQFF
TGTGCCAGCAGCAGAGAAGGACTAGCGGGAGGGAATGAGCAGTTCTTC
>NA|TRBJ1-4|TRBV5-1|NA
CASSRGEGYEKLFF
TGCGCCAGCAGCCGCGGGGAGGGATATGAAAAACTGTTTTTT
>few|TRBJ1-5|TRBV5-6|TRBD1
CASSFSGQGRSNQPQHF
TGTGCCAGCAGCTTCAGTGGACAGGGGCGTAGCAATCAGCCCCAGCATTTT
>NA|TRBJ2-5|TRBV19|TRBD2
CASSISGGSGETQYF
TGTGCCAGTAGTATTTCGGGCGGGAGTGGGGAGACCCAGTACTTC
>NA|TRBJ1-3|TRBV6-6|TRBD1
CASRKQGVGNTIYF
TGTGCCAGCAGGAAGCAGGGGGTCGGAAACACCATATATTTT
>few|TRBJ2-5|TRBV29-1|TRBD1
CSVLLWTGGETQYF
TGCAGCGTCCTATTATGGACAGGGGGAGAGACCCAGTACTTC
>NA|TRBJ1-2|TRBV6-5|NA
CASSAQRINYGYTF
TGTGCCAGCAGTGCACAAAGAATTAACTATGGCTACACCTTC
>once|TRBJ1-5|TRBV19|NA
CASKGGERPQHF
TGTGCCAGTAAGGGCGGGGAACGGCCCCAGCATTTT
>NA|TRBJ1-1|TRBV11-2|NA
CASSIRRGAEMGRAFF
TGTGCCAGCAGCATACGCAGGGGCGCAGAAATGGGCAGAGCTTTCTTT
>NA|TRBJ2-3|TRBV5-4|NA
CASSGPGRRGTDTQYF
TGTGCCAGCAGCGGTCCGGGCCGCCGCGGGACAGATACGCAGTATTTT
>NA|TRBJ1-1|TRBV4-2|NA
CASSQGRRGTEAFF
TGTGCCAGCAGCCAAGGTAGAAGGGGGACTGAAGCTTTCTTT
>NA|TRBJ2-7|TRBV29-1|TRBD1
CSVGDRAYEQYF
TGCAGCGTGGGGGACAGGGCCTACGAGCAGTACTTC
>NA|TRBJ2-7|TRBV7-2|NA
CASSTPSSYEQYF
TGTGCCAGCAGCACCCCTAGCTCCTACGAGCAGTACTTC
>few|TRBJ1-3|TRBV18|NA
CASSPVEGPAAGNTIYF
TGTGCCAGCTCACCAGTGGAGGGGCCGGCTGCTGGAAACACCATATATTTT
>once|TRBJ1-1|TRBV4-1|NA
CASSQVRVRVNTEAFF
TGCGCCAGCAGCCAAGTCCGCGTCAGGGTGAACACTGAAGCTTTCTTT
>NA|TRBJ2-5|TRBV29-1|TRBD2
CSGTGGLASAYQETQYF
TGCAGCGGTACGGGGGGGTTGGCCAGCGCCTACCAAGAGACCCAGTACTTC
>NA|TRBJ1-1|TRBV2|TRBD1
CASDGDRELGNTEAFF
TGTGCCAGCGATGGGGACAGGGAGCTCGGGAACACTGAAGCTTTCTTT
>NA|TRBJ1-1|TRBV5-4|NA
CASSLGTGRNTEAFF
TGTGCCAGCAGCTTGGGGACTGGGAGGAACACTGAAGCTTTCTTT
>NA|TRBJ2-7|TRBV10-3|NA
CATGAGIEYSEQYF
TGTGCCACCGGGGCGGGAATCGAATACTCCGAGCAGTACTTC